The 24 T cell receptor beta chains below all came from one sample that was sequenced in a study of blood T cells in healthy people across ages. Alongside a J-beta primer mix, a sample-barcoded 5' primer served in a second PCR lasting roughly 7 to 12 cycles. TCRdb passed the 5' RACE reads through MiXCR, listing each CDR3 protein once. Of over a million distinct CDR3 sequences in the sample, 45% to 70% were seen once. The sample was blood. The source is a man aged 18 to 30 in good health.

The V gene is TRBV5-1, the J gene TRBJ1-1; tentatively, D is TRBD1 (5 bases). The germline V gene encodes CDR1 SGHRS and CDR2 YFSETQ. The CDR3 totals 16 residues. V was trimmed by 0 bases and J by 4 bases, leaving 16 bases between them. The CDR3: CASSLGDYQGGTEAFF. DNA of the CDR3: TGCGCCAGCAGCTTGGGGGACTACCAGGGAGGCACTGAAGCTTTCTTT. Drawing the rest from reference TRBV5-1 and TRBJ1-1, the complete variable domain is KAGVTQTPRYLIKTRGQQVTLSCSPISGHRSVSWYQQTPGQGLQFLFEYFSETQRNKGNFPGRFSGRQFSNSRSEMNVSTLELGDSALYLCASSLGDYQGGTEAFFGQGTRLTVV.

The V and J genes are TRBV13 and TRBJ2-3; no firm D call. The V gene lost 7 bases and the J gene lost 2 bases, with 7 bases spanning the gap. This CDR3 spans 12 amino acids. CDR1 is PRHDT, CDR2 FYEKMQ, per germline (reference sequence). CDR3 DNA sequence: TGTGCCAGCAACCAAATCACAGATACGCAGTATTTT. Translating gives CASNQITDTQYF.

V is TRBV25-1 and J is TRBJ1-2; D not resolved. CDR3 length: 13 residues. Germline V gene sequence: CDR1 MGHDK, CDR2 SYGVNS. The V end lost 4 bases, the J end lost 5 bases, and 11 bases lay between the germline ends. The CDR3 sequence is CASSGLQAYGYTF. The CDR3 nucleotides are TGTGCCAGCAGTGGGCTTCAGGCGTATGGCTACACCTTC.

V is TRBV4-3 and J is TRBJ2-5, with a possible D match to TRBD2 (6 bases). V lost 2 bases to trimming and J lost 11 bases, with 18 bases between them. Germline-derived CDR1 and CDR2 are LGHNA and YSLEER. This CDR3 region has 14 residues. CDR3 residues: CASSQTRTGREQYF. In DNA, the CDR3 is TGCGCCAGCAGCCAAACCCGGACTGGTCGGGAGCAGTACTTC.

CDR3: CASSEQGAGTDTQYF. The DNA for the CDR3 is TGTGCCAGCAGTGAACAGGGGGCTGGCACAGATACGCAGTATTTT. The chain links TRBV2 to TRBJ2-3, with 8 positions matching TRBD1. V dropped 2 bases and J dropped 1; count of bases not matched to a gene: 2. The CDR3 loop spans 15 amino acids. Per germline, CDR1 SNHLY and CDR2 FYNNEI.

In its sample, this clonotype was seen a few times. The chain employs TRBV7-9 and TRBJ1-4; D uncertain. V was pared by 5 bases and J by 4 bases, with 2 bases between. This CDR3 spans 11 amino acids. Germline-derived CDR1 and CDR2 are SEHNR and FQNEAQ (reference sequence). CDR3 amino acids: CASSGNEKLFF. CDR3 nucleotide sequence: TGTGCCAGCAGCGGTAATGAAAAACTGTTTTTT.

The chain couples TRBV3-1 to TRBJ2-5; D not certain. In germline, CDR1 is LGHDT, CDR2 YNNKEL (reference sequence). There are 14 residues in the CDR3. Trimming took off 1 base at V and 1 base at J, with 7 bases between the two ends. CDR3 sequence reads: CASSQVDGQETQYF. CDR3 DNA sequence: TGTGCCAGCAGCCAAGTGGACGGCCAAGAGACCCAGTACTTC.

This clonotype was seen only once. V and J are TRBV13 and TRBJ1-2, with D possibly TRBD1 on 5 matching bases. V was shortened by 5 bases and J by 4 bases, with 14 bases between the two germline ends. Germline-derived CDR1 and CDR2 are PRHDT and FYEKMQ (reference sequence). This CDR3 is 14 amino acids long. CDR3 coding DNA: TGTGCCAGCAGCACCGGGGGAATAGGCTATGGCTACACCTTC. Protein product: CASSTGGIGYGYTF.

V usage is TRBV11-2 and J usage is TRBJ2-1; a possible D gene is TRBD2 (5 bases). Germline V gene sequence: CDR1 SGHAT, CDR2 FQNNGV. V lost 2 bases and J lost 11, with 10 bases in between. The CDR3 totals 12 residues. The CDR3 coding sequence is TGTGCCAGCAGCTTACCGGGAAATAAGCAGTTCTTC. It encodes CASSLPGNKQFF.

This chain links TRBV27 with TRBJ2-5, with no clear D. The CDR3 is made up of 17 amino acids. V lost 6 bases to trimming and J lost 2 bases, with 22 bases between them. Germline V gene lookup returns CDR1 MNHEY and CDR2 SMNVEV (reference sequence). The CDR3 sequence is CASSLSRGSLTQETQYF. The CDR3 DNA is TGTGCCAGCAGCCTATCCCGCGGCAGTCTTACACAAGAGACCCAGTACTTC.

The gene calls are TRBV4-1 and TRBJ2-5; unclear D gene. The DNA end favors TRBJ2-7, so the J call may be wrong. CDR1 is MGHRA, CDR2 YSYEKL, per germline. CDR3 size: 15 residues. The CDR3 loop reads CASSQVPGALHEQYF. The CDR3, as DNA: TGCGCCAGCAGCCAAGTCCCCGGCGCACTCCACGAGCAGTACTTC.

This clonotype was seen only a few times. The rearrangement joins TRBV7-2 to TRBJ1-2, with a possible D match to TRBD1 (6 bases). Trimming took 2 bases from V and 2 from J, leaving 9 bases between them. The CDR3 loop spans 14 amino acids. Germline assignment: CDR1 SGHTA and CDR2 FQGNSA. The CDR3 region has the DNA TGTGCCAGCAGCTTATCGAGGGGGAACTATGGCTACACCTTC. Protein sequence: CASSLSRGNYGYTF.

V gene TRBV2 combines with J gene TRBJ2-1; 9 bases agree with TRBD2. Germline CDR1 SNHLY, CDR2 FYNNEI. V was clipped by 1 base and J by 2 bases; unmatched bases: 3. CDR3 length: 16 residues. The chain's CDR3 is CASSEEGTSPYNEQFF. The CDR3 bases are TGTGCCAGCAGTGAAGAGGGGACTAGCCCCTACAATGAGCAGTTCTTC.

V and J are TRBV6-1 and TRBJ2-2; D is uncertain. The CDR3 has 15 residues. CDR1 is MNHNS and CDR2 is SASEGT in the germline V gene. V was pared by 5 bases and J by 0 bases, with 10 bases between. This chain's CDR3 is CASSMLRSNTGELFF. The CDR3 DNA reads TGTGCCAGCAGTATGTTGCGGTCGAACACCGGGGAGCTGTTTTTT.

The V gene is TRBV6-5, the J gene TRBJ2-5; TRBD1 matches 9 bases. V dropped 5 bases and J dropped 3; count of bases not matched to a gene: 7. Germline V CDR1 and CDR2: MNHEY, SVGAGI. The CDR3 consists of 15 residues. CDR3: CASSKPGQGEETQYF. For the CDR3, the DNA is TGTGCCAGCAGTAAACCGGGACAGGGCGAAGAGACCCAGTACTTC.

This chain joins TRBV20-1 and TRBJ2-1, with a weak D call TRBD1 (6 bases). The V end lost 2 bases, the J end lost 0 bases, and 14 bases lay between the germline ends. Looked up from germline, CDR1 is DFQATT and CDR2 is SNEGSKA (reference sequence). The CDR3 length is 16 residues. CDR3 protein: CSARLGARSSYNEQFF. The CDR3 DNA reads TGCAGTGCTAGATTGGGGGCCCGGAGCTCCTACAATGAGCAGTTCTTC.

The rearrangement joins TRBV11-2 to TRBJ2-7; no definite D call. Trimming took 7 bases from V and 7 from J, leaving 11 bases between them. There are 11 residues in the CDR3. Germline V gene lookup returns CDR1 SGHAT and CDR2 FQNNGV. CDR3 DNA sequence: TGTGCCAGCAACGCGGAAGGAGAGCAGTACTTC. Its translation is CASNAEGEQYF.

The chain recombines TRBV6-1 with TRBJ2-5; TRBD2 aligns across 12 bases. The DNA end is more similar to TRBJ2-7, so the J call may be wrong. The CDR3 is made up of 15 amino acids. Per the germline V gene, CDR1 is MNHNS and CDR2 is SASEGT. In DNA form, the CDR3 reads TGTGCCAGCAGGACTAGCGGGAGCGCCTCTCCCGAGCAGTACTTC. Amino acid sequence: CASRTSGSASPEQYF.

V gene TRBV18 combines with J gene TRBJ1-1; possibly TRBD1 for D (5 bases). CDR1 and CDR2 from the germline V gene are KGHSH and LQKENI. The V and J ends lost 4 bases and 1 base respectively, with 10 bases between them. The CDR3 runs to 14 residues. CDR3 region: CASSLSGQNTEAFF. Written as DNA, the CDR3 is TGTGCCAGCTCACTAAGCGGACAGAACACTGAAGCTTTCTTT.

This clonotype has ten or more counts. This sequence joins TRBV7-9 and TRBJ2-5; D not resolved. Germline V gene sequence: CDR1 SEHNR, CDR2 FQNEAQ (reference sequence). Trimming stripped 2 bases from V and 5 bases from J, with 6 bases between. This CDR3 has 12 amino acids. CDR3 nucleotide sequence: TGTGCCAGCAGCTTATATGGCGAGACCCAGTACTTC. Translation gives CASSLYGETQYF.

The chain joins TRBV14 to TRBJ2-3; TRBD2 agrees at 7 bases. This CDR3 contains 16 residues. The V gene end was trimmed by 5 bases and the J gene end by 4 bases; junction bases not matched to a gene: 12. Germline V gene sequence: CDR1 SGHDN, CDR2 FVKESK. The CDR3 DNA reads TGTGCCAGCAGCAACAGAGCGGGACGGCATCCAGATACGCAGTATTTT. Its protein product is CASSNRAGRHPDTQYF. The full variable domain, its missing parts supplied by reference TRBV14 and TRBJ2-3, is EAGVTQFPSHSVIEKGQTVTLRCDPISGHDNLYWYRRVMGKEIKFLLHFVKESKQDESGMPNNRFLAERTGGTYSTLKVQPAELEDSGVYFCASSNRAGRHPDTQYFGPGTRLTVL.

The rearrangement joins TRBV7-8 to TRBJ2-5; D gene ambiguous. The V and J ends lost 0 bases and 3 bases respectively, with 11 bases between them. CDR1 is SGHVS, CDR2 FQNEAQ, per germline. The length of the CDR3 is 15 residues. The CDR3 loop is CASSLAWLPKETQYF. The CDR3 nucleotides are TGTGCCAGCAGCTTAGCGTGGCTACCCAAAGAGACCCAGTACTTC.

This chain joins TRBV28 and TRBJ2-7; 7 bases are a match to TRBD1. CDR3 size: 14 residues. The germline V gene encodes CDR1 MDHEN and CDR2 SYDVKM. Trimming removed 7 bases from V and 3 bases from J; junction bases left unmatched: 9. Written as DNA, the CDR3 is TGTGCCAGCAACATGGGACAGAACCTCTACGAGCAGTACTTC. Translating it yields CASNMGQNLYEQYF.

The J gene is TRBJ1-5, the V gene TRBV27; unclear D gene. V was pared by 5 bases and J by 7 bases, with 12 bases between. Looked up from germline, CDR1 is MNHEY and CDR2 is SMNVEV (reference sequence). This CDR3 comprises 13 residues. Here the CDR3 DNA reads TGTGCCAGCAGTACCGGGGAAAGGCAGCCCCAGCATTTT. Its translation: CASSTGERQPQHF.